The rows below give T cell receptor beta chains drawn from one sample of a study of blood T cell repertoires in COVID-19. Produced via immunoSEQ multiplex PCR; TCRdb's table is partial and in-frame only. The table includes 250,000 to 400,000 clones, about 91% detected once. Material: peripheral blood. All receptors come from a woman aged 30 to 39 with COVID-19, enrolled during active disease. Both conserved end residues are trimmed from each CDR3. The order of the fields is V gene, J gene, clone size, CDR3 protein. Not all rows give a size; the values are once, few, many and, for expanded clones, a class.

>TRBV6-5|TRBJ2-2|once
ASRGSTGELF
>TRBV10-2|TRBJ1-2|NA
ASRGLAGGGYT
>TRBV7-3|TRBJ1-6|NA
ASSLQGAGSPLH
>TRBV5-1|TRBJ1-3|NA
ASKPQGPENTIY
>TRBV18|TRBJ1-1|NA
ASSPSGTGLNTEAF
>TRBV18|TRBJ2-3|NA
ASSRDWGPTGTQY
>TRBV7-2|TRBJ2-1|NA
ASSLNGQGNEQF
>TRBV9|TRBJ2-1|NA
ASSVVASGHNEQF
>TRBV6-6|TRBJ1-2|NA
ASSAVDYGYT
>TRBV19|TRBJ1-5|NA
ASSISRGGGNQPQH
>TRBV2|TRBJ1-5|NA
ASSLQGLASNQPQH
>TRBV19|TRBJ2-5|once
ASRSGGPGETQY
>TRBV5-8|TRBJ1-1|NA
ASSWGTISTEAF
>TRBV16|TRBJ1-5|once
ASSQIGRNQPQH
>TRBV6-2/TRBV6-3|TRBJ2-2|NA
ASSYSRTGGHTGELF
>TRBV24-1|TRBJ1-1|once
ATSDTRGRNTEAF
>TRBV18|TRBJ2-1|NA
ASSPGTDYYNEQF
>TRBV30|TRBJ1-6|NA
AQSPEWINSPLH
>TRBV6-4|TRBJ2-1|NA
ASSDSGTVSYNEQF
>TRBV27|TRBJ2-4|NA
ASSLSSRGGRNIQY
>TRBV21-1|TRBJ2-7|few
ASSRTGVPYVEQY
>TRBV9|TRBJ1-1|NA
ASSPPGQGGEAF
>TRBV3-1/TRBV3-2|TRBJ2-3|NA
ASSWTGGDDTQY
>TRBV27|TRBJ2-2|NA
ASSLNRDGELF
>TRBV24-1|TRBJ2-2|NA
ATSDFGRGAGELF
>TRBV11-2|TRBJ2-4|NA
ASSLEHRGWNIQY
>TRBV3-1/TRBV3-2|TRBJ1-4|NA
ASSQGSSEKLF
>TRBV2|TRBJ2-7|NA
ASSSLAFSYEQY
>TRBV7-2|TRBJ1-2|NA
ASSLSVGTGGGYT
>TRBV19|TRBJ1-2|NA
ASSIDLQGAYGYT
>TRBV3-1/TRBV3-2|TRBJ1-5|few
ASGLKGGNQPQH
>TRBV27|TRBJ2-1|NA
ASREGGLAGSSYNEQF
>TRBV12-3/TRBV12-4|TRBJ1-1|NA
ASSLVVGASAF
>TRBV5-1|TRBJ2-5|NA
ASSLVPAGDYQETQY
>TRBV9|TRBJ1-1|once
ASSGTGRNTEAF
>TRBV2|TRBJ2-3|NA
ASSDGTSGTDTQY
>TRBV5-4|TRBJ2-5|NA
ASTPSGGVKETQY
>TRBV13|TRBJ1-2|NA
ASSLWLDRGRGYT
>TRBV5-4|TRBJ1-1|NA
ASSSRTSLNTEAF
>TRBV28|TRBJ1-4|NA
ASSPSGPPNEKLF
>TRBV7-9|TRBJ1-1|NA
ASSPHKGAPVEAF
>TRBV7-2|TRBJ1-2|NA
ASSPGQVRYGDYGYT
>TRBV2|TRBJ2-5|NA
ASLWGGPGETQY
>TRBV18|TRBJ2-2|once
ASSRGTSGTSGELF
>TRBV18|TRBJ2-7|NA
ASSPAGHYEQY
>TRBV5-1|TRBJ1-6|NA
ASIPQDSVYNSPLH
>TRBV7-9|TRBJ1-6|NA
ASKGGLGSPLH
>TRBV11-2|TRBJ2-1|NA
ASSDPGTGGGEQF
>TRBV7-9|TRBJ2-6|NA
ASTKDTSGANVLT
>TRBV30|TRBJ1-6|NA
AWSVGGSPLH
>TRBV19|TRBJ1-1|NA
ASSIWTGGEGNGAF
>TRBV7-2|TRBJ1-1|few
ASSNPGLGTEAF
>TRBV28|TRBJ1-5|NA
ASSSSLGRGQNQPQH
>TRBV27|TRBJ1-2|NA
ASSFGQGLGYT
>TRBV11-3|TRBJ2-3|once
ASSPNRDTQY